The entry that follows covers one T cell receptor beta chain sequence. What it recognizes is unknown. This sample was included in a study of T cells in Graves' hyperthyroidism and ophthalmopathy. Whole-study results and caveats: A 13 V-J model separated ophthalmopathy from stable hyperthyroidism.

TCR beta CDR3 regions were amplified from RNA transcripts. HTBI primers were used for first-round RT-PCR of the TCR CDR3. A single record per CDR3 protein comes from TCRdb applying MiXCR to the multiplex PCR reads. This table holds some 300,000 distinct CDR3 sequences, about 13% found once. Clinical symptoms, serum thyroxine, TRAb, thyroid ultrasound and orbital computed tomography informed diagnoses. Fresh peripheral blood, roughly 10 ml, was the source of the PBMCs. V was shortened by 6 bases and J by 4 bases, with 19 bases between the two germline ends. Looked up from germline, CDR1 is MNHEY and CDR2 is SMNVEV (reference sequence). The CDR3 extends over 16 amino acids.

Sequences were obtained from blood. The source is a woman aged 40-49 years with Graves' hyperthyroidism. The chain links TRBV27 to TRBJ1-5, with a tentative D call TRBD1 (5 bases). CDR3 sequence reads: CASRGVGQGRNQPQHF. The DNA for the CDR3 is TGTGCCAGCAGGGGAGTAGGGCAGGGAAGAAATCAGCCCCAGCATTTT.